This T cell receptor (beta chain) was captured by sequencing in a study of cytomegalovirus exposure and HLA in healthy donors. Findings of the study overall: Likely technical artifact: a cluster of highly shared sequence variants.

V was pared by 0 bases and J by 1 base, with 11 bases of the junction left unmatched. CDR1 and CDR2 (germline): LGHNA, YNFKEQ. The CDR3 has 19 residues. PCR involved 60 Vbeta and 13 Jbeta primers. Data came from immunoSEQ multiplex PCR; TCRdb stores just in-frame clones and leaves some out. In the table there are 130,000 to 150,000 clones, nearly 80% of which are singletons. With respect to this clone: Its antigen is unidentified.

The V gene is TRBV4-2, the J gene TRBJ2-3; TRBD2 aligns across 9 bases. The sample comprised PBMCs. This TCR was recovered from a woman in her thirties in good health and CMV-seronegative. The CDR3 DNA sequence: TGTGCCAGCAGCCAAGATCTTAGGGGCGGCGGGGGGGGCACAGATACGCAGTATTTT. Translated: CASSQDLRGGGGGTDTQYF.